Following are 16 T cell receptor beta chains from one sample sequenced in a study of blood T cell repertoires in COVID-19. Sequenced by immunoSEQ multiplex PCR; TCRdb stores in-frame clones only, minus some. The table lists about 240,000 clones, about 88% of them singletons. The sequencing sample was made of peripheral blood. The receptors come from a woman between 65 and 79 years old with active or convalescent COVID-19.

The chain employs TRBV18 and TRBJ1-5, with 7 bases lining up with TRBD1. Germline CDR1 reads KGHSH; CDR2 reads LQKENI. V trimming: 3 bases; J trimming: 2 bases; junction bases outside the gene matches: 10. The CDR3 length is 17 residues. The CDR3 reads CASSPRDSPYRNQPQHF. Written as DNA, the CDR3 is TGTGCCAGCTCACCCCGGGACAGTCCTTATCGCAATCAGCCCCAGCATTTT.

The chain is built from TRBV15 and TRBJ1-2, with a tentative D call TRBD1 (5 bases). This CDR3 spans 16 amino acids. Germline V CDR1 and CDR2: LNHNV, YYDKDF (reference sequence). Trimming left V 0 bases short and J 4 bases short, with 15 bases between. This CDR3 reads CATSRDLQGGSYGYTF. The CDR3, as DNA: TGTGCCACCAGCAGAGATCTCCAGGGCGGATCCTATGGCTACACCTTC.

The chain uses TRBV5-1 and TRBJ2-3; D is perhaps TRBD1 (5 bases). Trimming took 0 bases from V and 2 from J, leaving 10 bases between them. In germline, CDR1 is SGHRS, CDR2 YFSETQ. CDR3 length equals 15 residues. CDR3 residues: CASSLAGHSTDTQYF. In DNA, the CDR3 is TGCGCCAGCAGCTTGGCTGGACACTCCACAGATACGCAGTATTTT.

The rearrangement joins TRBV7-8 to TRBJ2-2, with TRBD1 identical over 8 bases. The CDR3 sequence is 19 residues long. V lost 5 bases to trimming and J lost 1 base; unmatched junction nucleotides: 15. CDR1 and CDR2 from the germline V gene are SGHVS and FQNEAQ. This CDR3 reads CASSIPGQVFGKNTGELFF. As DNA, the CDR3 is TGTGCCAGCAGCATACCGGGACAGGTTTTCGGCAAGAACACCGGGGAGCTGTTTTTT.

The chain recombines TRBV3-1 (or the pseudogene TRBV3-2) with TRBJ1-3; D is unclear. The CDR3 covers 14 residues. V lost 1 base and J 2 bases, leaving 6 bases between the germline ends. The V gene's germline CDR1 is LGHDT and CDR2 YNNKEL (reference sequence). CDR3 loop: CASSQGAAGNTIYF. The CDR3 bases are TGTGCCAGCAGCCAAGGGGCAGCTGGAAACACCATATATTTT.

J is TRBJ1-2 and V is TRBV7-2; 9 positions match TRBD1. Germline lookup yields CDR1 SGHTA and CDR2 FQGNSA. Losses at the gene ends were 4 bases for V and 7 bases for J; bases not matched to a gene: 10. The CDR3 runs to 15 residues. CDR3 nucleotide sequence: TGTGCCAGCAGCTCCACCCTGGGACAGGGTATTGGCTACACCTTC. It encodes CASSSTLGQGIGYTF.

J is TRBJ2-7 and V is TRBV5-1; 7 nucleotides match TRBD1. CDR1 and CDR2 from the germline V gene are SGHRS and YFSETQ. The CDR3 is 13 amino acids. V dropped 4 bases and J dropped 5; count of bases not matched to a gene: 6. CDR3 sequence reads: CASSPTGVHEQYF. CDR3 in DNA: TGCGCCAGCAGCCCCACAGGGGTCCACGAGCAGTACTTC.

The rearrangement joins TRBV5-1 to TRBJ1-4; the D is unclear. The germline V gene has CDR1 SGHRS and CDR2 YFSETQ. The CDR3 runs 14 residues. The ends were cut back, 0 bases at V and 4 bases at J, with 7 bases in the middle. CDR3 loop: CASSLVPDNEKLFF. In nucleotides, the CDR3 is TGCGCCAGCAGCTTGGTCCCAGATAATGAAAAACTGTTTTTT.

The V gene is TRBV21-1, the J gene TRBJ1-2; the table's D call TRBD1 went unverified against the DNA. TRBV21-1 is listed as a pseudogene. The CDR3 is 13 residues long. CDR3 nucleotides: TGTGCCAGCAGCAAAGGGTCAGGGGATGGCTACACCTTC. Protein: CASSKGSGDGYTF.

CDR3 nucleotides: TGTGCCAGCAGCTTCGAGACAGTAACTGAAGCTTTCTTT. This encodes CASSFETVTEAFF. V usage is TRBV5-5 and J usage is TRBJ1-1; possible D gene TRBD1, 5 bases. The CDR3 extends over 13 amino acids. In germline, CDR1 is SGHKS, CDR2 YYEKEE (reference sequence). Trimming took 2 bases from V and 5 from J, leaving 10 bases between them.

This clone was found once. V is TRBV6-2 or TRBV6-3 and J is TRBJ1-3, with TRBD1 as a possible D gene (5 bases). The CDR3 runs to 15 residues. Germline loops: CDR1 MNHEY, CDR2 SVGEGT. V was pared by 7 bases and J by 0 bases, with 13 bases between. This chain's CDR3 is CASIPRGNSGNTIYF. The CDR3 DNA reads as TGTGCCAGCATCCCTCGGGGGAACTCTGGAAACACCATATATTTT.

The J gene is TRBJ2-7, the V gene TRBV6-2 or TRBV6-3; 7 bases are shared with TRBD2. The CDR3 runs to 12 residues. Germline CDR1 MNHEY, CDR2 SVGEGT. J was trimmed by 7 bases and V by 2 bases; bases with no gene match: 2. The DNA of the CDR3 is TGTGCCAGCAGTTACGTCGGGGGGGAGCAGTACTTC. Amino acid sequence: CASSYVGGEQYF.

The genes are TRBV6-4 and TRBJ1-4, with D unclear. Germline V CDR1 and CDR2: MRHNA, SNTAGT. V gave up 7 bases and J gave up 4 bases, with 7 bases separating them. The CDR3 is 12 amino acids. DNA of the CDR3: TGTGCCAGCACGCCCGGTAATGAAAAACTGTTTTTT. This translates into CASTPGNEKLFF.

This chain uses TRBV19 with TRBJ1-4; 8 bases are shared with TRBD1. Looked up from germline, CDR1 is LNHDA and CDR2 is SQIVND (reference sequence). The CDR3 covers 14 residues. The ends lost 7 bases at V and 4 bases at J; junction bases unmatched: 5. This chain's CDR3 is CASTPDRGNEKLFF. The CDR3 DNA sequence: TGTGCCAGTACTCCTGACAGGGGTAATGAAAAACTGTTTTTT.

The V and J genes are TRBV18 and TRBJ2-1, with TRBD2 identical over 10 bases. CDR1 KGHSH and CDR2 LQKENI come from the germline V gene. The CDR3 covers 18 residues. V was pared by 2 bases and J by 0 bases, with 7 bases of the junction left unmatched. The CDR3: CASSPASGGPSSYNEQFF. The CDR3 coding sequence is TGTGCCAGCTCACCAGCTAGCGGGGGCCCTAGCTCCTACAATGAGCAGTTCTTC.

Only one count was recorded for this clone. The chain joins TRBV25-1 to TRBJ1-3; 11 bases match TRBD1. The J segment lost 2 bases and the V segment lost 4 bases, leaving 4 bases of the junction unmatched. CDR1 MGHDK and CDR2 SYGVNS come from the germline V gene. The CDR3 is 16 amino acids. The CDR3 DNA follows: TGTGCCAGCAGTGGGGACAGGGGGGGGACTGGAAACACCATATATTTT. The encoded protein is CASSGDRGGTGNTIYF.